A single sample is the source of the 11 T cell receptor beta chains below, sequenced in a study of response to subunit inactivated influenza vaccine (dated by TCRdb to the late 2010s). Library preparation used RT-PCR. Sequencer: Illumina HiSeq 2500. TCRdb reprocessing: public reads trimmed at Q25 with fastp, clones called with MiXCR, in-frame beta chains kept. Merged by CDR3 protein, the rows form single entries marked with the most common genes and DNA. The sample table lists 500,000 to 600,000 distinct CDR3 sequences, approximately 12% of them with a count of one. The ten largest clones capture roughly 14% of the sample. Reading the label with the study, this specimen's time point is: approximately 45 days after influenza vaccine administration. The specimen was PBMCs from blood, collected 45 days after vaccination. These TCRs come from a man over 45 who received an inactivated influenza vaccine. Donor details come from another sample of the same person, matched by shared clones.

As DNA, the CDR3 is TGTGCCAGCAGTTACGACCTGGGGGGCGACCAGACCCAGTACTTC. Encoded protein: CASSYDLGGDQTQYF. This chain joins TRBV6-2 or TRBV6-3 and TRBJ2-5; D is possibly TRBD1 or TRBD2 (6 bases each). Trimming took 2 bases from V and 6 from J, leaving 16 bases between them. Germline V lookup: CDR1 MNHEY, CDR2 SVGEGT. The length of the CDR3 is 15 residues.

Many counts were recorded for this clonotype. V and J are TRBV15 and TRBJ2-2; D remains ambiguous. The CDR3 length is 12 residues. Per the germline V gene, CDR1 is LNHNV and CDR2 is YYDKDF (reference sequence). V lost 0 bases, J lost 5 bases, and 1 base lay in between. In nucleotides, the CDR3 is TGTGCCACCAGCAGAGATACCGGGGAGCTGTTTTTT. Its protein is CATSRDTGELFF. The entire variable domain, with the rest obtained from reference TRBV15 and TRBJ2-2, is as follows: DAMVIQNPRYQVTQFGKPVTLSCSQTLNHNVMYWYQQKSSQAPKLLFHYYDKDFNNEADTPDNFQSRRPNTSFCFLDIRSPGLGDTAMYLCATSRDTGELFFGEGSRLTVL.

This sequence joins TRBV24-1 and TRBJ1-1; 8 positions agree with TRBD1. In germline, CDR1 is KGHDR, CDR2 SFDVKD. This CDR3 contains 12 residues. V lost 5 bases to trimming and J lost 11 bases; unmatched junction nucleotides: 6. The CDR3 DNA sequence: TGTGCCACCAGTGCCCCGACAGGGGAGGCTTTCTTT. This translates into CATSAPTGEAFF.

This clonotype was counted ten times or more. V gene TRBV28 combines with J gene TRBJ2-5, with D perhaps TRBD1 (6 bases). CDR3 size: 14 residues. From germline, CDR1 is MDHEN and CDR2 SYDVKM. V lost 6 bases and J lost 3, with 14 bases in between. The CDR3 sequence: CASRTRQDEETQYF. The CDR3, as DNA: TGTGCCAGCAGAACCAGACAGGACGAAGAGACCCAGTACTTC.

This clonotype was seen more than once but under ten times. The chain joins TRBV5-6 to TRBJ2-5; no clear D. This CDR3 contains 13 residues. Looked up from germline, CDR1 is SGHDT and CDR2 is YYEEEE. V lost 4 bases and J 0 bases, leaving 7 bases between the germline ends. CDR3 in amino acids: CASSVGHQETQYF. As DNA, the CDR3 is TGTGCCAGCAGCGTAGGACACCAAGAGACCCAGTACTTC.

This sequence joins TRBV29-1 and TRBJ2-2; no clear D gene. Trimming cost V 5 bases and J 1 base, with 8 bases left between them. The CDR3 sequence is 13 residues long. Germline V gives CDR1 SQVTM, CDR2 ANQGSEA. The CDR3 reads CSVPGRNTGELFF. CDR3 DNA sequence: TGCAGCGTTCCCGGACGGAACACCGGGGAGCTGTTTTTT.

This clonotype showed up just a few times. V and J are TRBV20-1 and TRBJ2-3, with TRBD1 identical over 8 bases. This CDR3 contains 16 residues. Germline CDR1 reads DFQATT; CDR2 reads SNEGSKA (reference sequence). With 5 bases clipped from V and 2 bases from J, the junction kept 12 bases outside the gene matches. The CDR3 region has the DNA TGCAGTGCTGGAGGGACAGGCGGTGGGTCCACAGATACGCAGTATTTT. This translates into CSAGGTGGGSTDTQYF.

The chain uses TRBV12-3 or TRBV12-4 and TRBJ2-2; D possibly corresponds to TRBD2 (7 bases). The V end lost 6 bases, the J end lost 7 bases, and 18 bases lay between the germline ends. CDR3 length equals 15 residues. The CDR3 DNA follows: TGTGCCAGCAGCCCTTGGGGGGGGGCCGTCGGGGAGCTGTTTTTT. Its protein product is CASSPWGGAVGELFF.

This chain connects TRBV20-1 to TRBJ2-5, with D perhaps matching TRBD1 or TRBD2 (5 bases each). The ends were cut back, 6 bases at V and 1 base at J, with 15 bases in the middle. Germline assignment: CDR1 DFQATT and CDR2 SNEGSKA (reference sequence). The CDR3 runs to 14 residues. The CDR3 region has the DNA TGCAGTGCAGCAGATACAGGACTCCAAGAGACCCAGTACTTC. It yields the protein CSAADTGLQETQYF.

J is TRBJ1-1 and V is TRBV7-8, with TRBD1 matching over 7 bases. The J segment lost 1 base and the V segment lost 5 bases, leaving 7 bases of the junction unmatched. The germline gives CDR1 SGHVS, CDR2 FQNEAQ. The CDR3 totals 15 residues. The CDR3 reads CASSPPGQSNTEAFF. The CDR3 bases are TGTGCCAGCAGCCCCCCGGGACAGTCGAACACTGAAGCTTTCTTT.

V and J are TRBV9 and TRBJ2-1; D possibly corresponds to TRBD2 (5 bases). This CDR3 has 16 residues. The germline CDR1 and CDR2 sequences are SGDLS and YYNGEE. Trimming shortened V by 0 bases and J by 4 bases, and 14 bases separated the two germline ends. As DNA, the CDR3 is TGTGCCAGCAGCGTAGGGGTGCAGGAGGCATACAATGAGCAGTTCTTC. Encoded protein: CASSVGVQEAYNEQFF.